The subject of this entry is one T cell receptor beta chain. TCR beta library input comprised roughly 1.8 micrograms of genomic DNA from cryopreserved PBMCs. This CDR3 has 15 amino acids. Trimming shortened V by 9 bases and J by 7 bases, and 23 bases separated the two germline ends. Germline V gene lookup returns CDR1 SGHRS and CDR2 YFSETQ. The sample is drawn from a study of cytotoxic CD8 clonotypes in ibrutinib-treated CLL. Profiled with immunoSEQ multiplex PCR; TCRdb holds only in-frame clones, not every one. The table includes approximately 200,000 clones, approximately 68% detected once. Sequenced here: PBMCs, sampled after 24 months of ibrutinib treatment. The TCR originated in a human donor with chronic lymphocytic leukemia. The rearrangement links TRBV5-1 to TRBJ2-1, with D possibly matching TRBD1 (6 bases). CDR3 DNA sequence: TGCGCCACCGCCACACAGGGAACCGGAGCTAATGAGCAGTTCTTC. Residues: CATATQGTGANEQFF.